A single T cell receptor (beta chain) is shown here with its context. Its matching antigen is unknown. This sample was taken from a study of OX40 agonist ivuxolimab in advanced cancers. Study context: Every patient in dose escalation had hepatocellular carcinoma, melanoma, renal cell or head and neck cancer. Eligibility admitted prior anti-PD-1, anti-PD-L1 or anti-CTLA-4 therapy; around 41% had some. Partial responses, seen in three patients, involved one hepatocellular carcinoma and two cutaneous melanomas. Points from the study as a whole: No antigen was identified for the clonally expanded peripheral T cells.

Trimming pared 1 base from V and 3 bases from J, leaving 7 bases between. This CDR3 spans 14 amino acids. The germline CDR1 and CDR2 sequences are SGHRS and YFSETQ. The repertoire was sequenced with immunoSEQ multiplex PCR; TCRdb's copy has only in-frame clones and lacks some. This table has roughly 80,000 clones, 70% to 90% appearing once. The material sequenced was CD4+ or CD8+ T cells sorted from blood, taken in a trial of the OX40 agonist ivuxolimab. The rearrangement uses TRBV5-1 and TRBJ1-4; no clear D. This sequence originates from an adult with an advanced solid tumor such as melanoma, head and neck, liver or kidney cancer. Here the CDR3 reads CASSLSGSNEKLFF. In DNA, the CDR3 is TGCGCCAGCAGCTTGTCGGGTTCTAATGAAAAACTGTTTTTT.